This entry describes one T cell receptor beta chain. V lost 8 bases, J lost 0 bases, and 17 bases lay in between. The V gene's germline CDR1 is MNHNY and CDR2 SVGAGI (reference sequence). This CDR3 has 15 residues. The data were obtained in a study of blood T cell repertoires in COVID-19. About the research overall: From the United States, Italy and Spain came samples of acute and convalescent COVID-19.

As handled by the study authors: The authors estimated nucleated cell counts from reference gene primer amplification. Clones were read by immunoSEQ multiplex PCR, and TCRdb kept only the in-frame ones, dropping some. The DNA was the basis for D and trimming; V, J and clone size are from that table. The top ten hold under 11% of the sample, which has more than 200,000 clones, approximately 81% seen once. Material for sequencing was peripheral blood. The rearrangement joins TRBV6-6 to TRBJ2-7; D possibly corresponds to TRBD1 (6 bases). The sequence came from an elderly woman with acute or convalescent COVID-19. DNA for the CDR3: TGTGCCAGCTCCCCCAGGGGCTACCGCTCCTACGAGCAGTACTTC. Amino acid sequence: CASSPRGYRSYEQYF.